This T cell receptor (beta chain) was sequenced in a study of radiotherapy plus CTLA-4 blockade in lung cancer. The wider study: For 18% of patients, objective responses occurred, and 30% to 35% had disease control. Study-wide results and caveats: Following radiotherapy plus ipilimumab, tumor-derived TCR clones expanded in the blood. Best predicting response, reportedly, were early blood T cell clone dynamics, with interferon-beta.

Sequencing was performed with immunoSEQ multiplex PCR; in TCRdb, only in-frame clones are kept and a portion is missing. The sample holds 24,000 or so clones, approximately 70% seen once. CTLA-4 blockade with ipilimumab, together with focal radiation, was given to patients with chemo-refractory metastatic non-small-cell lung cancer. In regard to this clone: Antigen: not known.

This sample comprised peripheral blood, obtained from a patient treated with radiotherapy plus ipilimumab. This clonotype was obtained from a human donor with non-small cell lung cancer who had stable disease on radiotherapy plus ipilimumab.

As DNA, the CDR3 is TGTGCCAGCAGTTTACGGTCCCGGGGCGAGACCCAGTACTTC. It translates to CASSLRSRGETQYF. The V and J genes are TRBV28 and TRBJ2-5, with D perhaps matching TRBD1 or TRBD2 (5 bases each). V was clipped by 2 bases and J by 5 bases, with 12 bases between them. CDR1 and CDR2 (germline): MDHEN, SYDVKM. The CDR3 has 14 residues.